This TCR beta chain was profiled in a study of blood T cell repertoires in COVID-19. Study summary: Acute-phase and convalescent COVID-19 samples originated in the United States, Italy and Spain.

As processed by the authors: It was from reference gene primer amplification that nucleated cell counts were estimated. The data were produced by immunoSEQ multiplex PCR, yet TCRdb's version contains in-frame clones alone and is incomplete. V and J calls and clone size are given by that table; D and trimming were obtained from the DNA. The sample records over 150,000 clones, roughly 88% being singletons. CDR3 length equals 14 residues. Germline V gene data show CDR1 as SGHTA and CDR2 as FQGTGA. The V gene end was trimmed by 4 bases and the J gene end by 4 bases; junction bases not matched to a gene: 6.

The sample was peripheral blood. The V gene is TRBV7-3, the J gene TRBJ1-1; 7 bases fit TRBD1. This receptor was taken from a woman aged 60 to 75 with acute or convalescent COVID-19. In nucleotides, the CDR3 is TGTGCCAGCAGCTCCAAATCAGGGGGCACTGAAGCTTTCTTT. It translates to CASSSKSGGTEAFF. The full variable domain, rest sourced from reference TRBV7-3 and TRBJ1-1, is GAGVSQTPSNKVTEKGKYVELRCDPISGHTALYWYRQSLGQGPEFLIYFQGTGAADDSGLPNDRFFAVRPEGSVSTLKIQRTERGDSAVYLCASSSKSGGTEAFFGQGTRLTVV.